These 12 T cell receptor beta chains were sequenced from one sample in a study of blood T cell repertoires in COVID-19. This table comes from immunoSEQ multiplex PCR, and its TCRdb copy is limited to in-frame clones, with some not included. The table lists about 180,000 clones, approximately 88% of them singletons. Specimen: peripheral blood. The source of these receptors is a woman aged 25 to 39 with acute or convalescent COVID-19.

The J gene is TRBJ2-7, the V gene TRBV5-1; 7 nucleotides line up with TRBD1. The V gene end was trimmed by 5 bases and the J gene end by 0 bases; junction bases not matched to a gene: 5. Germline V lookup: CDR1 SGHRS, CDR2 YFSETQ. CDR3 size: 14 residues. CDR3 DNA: TGCGCCAGCAGAAGCCGGACAGGCTCCTACGAGCAGTACTTC. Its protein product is CASRSRTGSYEQYF.

Here the CDR3 DNA reads TGTGCCAGCAGCCATAGCGGGCCTCTGGGAGGTGAGCAGTTCTTC. As protein: CASSHSGPLGGEQFF. The chain is built from TRBV3-1 (or the pseudogene TRBV3-2) and TRBJ2-1; TRBD2 agrees at 7 bases. In germline, CDR1 is LGHDT, CDR2 YNNKEL (reference sequence). V was clipped by 3 bases and J by 9 bases; unmatched bases: 11. The CDR3 sequence is 15 residues long.

CDR3 sequence reads: CASSYGGNTEAFF. CDR3 nucleotides: TGTGCCAGCAGCTACGGAGGAAATACTGAAGCTTTCTTT. The genes are TRBV7-9 and TRBJ1-1; unclear D gene. The CDR3 loop spans 13 amino acids. Germline values: CDR1 SEHNR, CDR2 FQNEAQ (reference sequence). Trimming removed 4 bases at V and 5 bases at J, with 11 bases between.

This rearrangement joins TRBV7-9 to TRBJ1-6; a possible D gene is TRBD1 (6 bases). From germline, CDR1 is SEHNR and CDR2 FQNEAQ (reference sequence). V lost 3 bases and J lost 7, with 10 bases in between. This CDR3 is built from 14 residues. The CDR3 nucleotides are TGTGCCAGCAGCTTGCAGGGGTCAAATTCACCCCTCCACTTT. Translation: CASSLQGSNSPLHF.

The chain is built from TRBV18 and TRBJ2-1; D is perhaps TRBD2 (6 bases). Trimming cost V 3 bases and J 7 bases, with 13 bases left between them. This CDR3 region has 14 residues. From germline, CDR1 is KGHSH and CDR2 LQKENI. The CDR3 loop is CASSPLSRDNEQFF. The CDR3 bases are TGTGCCAGCTCACCTCTATCGCGGGATAATGAGCAGTTCTTC.

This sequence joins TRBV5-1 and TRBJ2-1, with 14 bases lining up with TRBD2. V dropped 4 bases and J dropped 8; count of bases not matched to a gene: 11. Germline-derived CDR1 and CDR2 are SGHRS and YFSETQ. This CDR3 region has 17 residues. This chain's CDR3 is CASSHQTSGRARDEQFF. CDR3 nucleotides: TGCGCCAGCAGCCATCAGACTAGCGGGAGGGCACGGGATGAGCAGTTCTTC.

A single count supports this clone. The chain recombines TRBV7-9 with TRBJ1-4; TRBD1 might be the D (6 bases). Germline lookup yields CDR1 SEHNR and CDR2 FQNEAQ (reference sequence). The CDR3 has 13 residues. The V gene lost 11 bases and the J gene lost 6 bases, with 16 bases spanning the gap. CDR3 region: CAEQGRGDEKLFF. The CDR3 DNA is TGTGCCGAACAGGGACGAGGAGATGAAAAACTGTTTTTT.

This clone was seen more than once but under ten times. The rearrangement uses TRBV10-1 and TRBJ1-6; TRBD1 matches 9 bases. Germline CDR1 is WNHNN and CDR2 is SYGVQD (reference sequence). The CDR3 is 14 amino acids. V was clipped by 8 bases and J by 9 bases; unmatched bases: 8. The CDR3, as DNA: TGCGCCAGCGGGACAGGGATCAGTAGTTCACCCCTCCACTTT. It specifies CASGTGISSSPLHF.

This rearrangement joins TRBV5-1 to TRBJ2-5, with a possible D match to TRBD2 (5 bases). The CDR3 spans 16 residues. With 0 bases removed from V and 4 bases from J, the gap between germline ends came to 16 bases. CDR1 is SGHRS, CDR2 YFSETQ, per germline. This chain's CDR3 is CASSLDLSLGGETQYF. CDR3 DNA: TGCGCCAGCAGCTTGGATCTAAGTCTCGGAGGAGAGACCCAGTACTTC.

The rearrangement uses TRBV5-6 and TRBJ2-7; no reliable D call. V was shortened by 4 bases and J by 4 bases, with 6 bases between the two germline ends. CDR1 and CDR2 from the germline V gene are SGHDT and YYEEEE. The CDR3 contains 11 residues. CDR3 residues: CASSRGYEQYF. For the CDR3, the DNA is TGTGCCAGCAGCCGCGGTTACGAGCAGTACTTC.

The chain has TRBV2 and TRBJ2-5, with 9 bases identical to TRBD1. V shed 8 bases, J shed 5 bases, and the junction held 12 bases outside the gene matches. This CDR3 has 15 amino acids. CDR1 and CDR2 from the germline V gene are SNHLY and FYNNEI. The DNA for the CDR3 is TGTGCCAGCCAAAAGCGGGGACAGGGTCGGGAGACCCAGTACTTC. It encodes CASQKRGQGRETQYF.

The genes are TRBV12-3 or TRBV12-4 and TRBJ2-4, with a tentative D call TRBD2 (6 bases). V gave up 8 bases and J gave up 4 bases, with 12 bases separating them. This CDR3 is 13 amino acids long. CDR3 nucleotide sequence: TGTGCCAGCGGGCGGGACGCAAAAAACATTCAGTACTTC. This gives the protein CASGRDAKNIQYF.